A selection of T cell receptor beta chains follows, all from one sample in a study of CD8 T cells in ankylosing spondylitis. TCRdb independently ran MiXCR on the 5' RACE reads; one entry per CDR3 protein. The data hold around 180,000 distinct CDR3 sequences, with about 18% observed a single time. Source material: blood, either unsorted or a sorted T cell fraction (not recorded which). These receptor sequences come from a male donor aged 10-35 years with ankylosing spondylitis or in good health (not recorded which). The CDR3 runs from the conserved cysteine through the conserved F or W.

V: TRBV6-5
J: TRBJ2-3
CDR3: CASNPGTSGSDTQYF

V: TRBV7-9
J: TRBJ1-2
CDR3: CASSSPTTDRGGGYTF

V: TRBV29-1
J: TRBJ2-7
CDR3: CSVEGENSYEQYF

V: TRBV12-3/TRBV12-4
J: TRBJ2-3
CDR3: CASSNNRGGTDTQYF

V: TRBV6-5
J: TRBJ2-2
CDR3: CASSYSHVTGELFF

V: TRBV29-1
J: TRBJ2-3
CDR3: CSGQTSSSSGTQYF

V: TRBV18
J: TRBJ2-1
CDR3: CASSPPSGRGYNEQFF

V: TRBV3-1
J: TRBJ2-1
CDR3: CASSPHRTAEQFF

V: TRBV24-1
J: TRBJ2-2
CDR3: CATSDLGGLAGYPSTGELFF

V: TRBV11-2
J: TRBJ2-1
CDR3: CASSWGDPTNEQFF

V: TRBV28
J: TRBJ2-2
CDR3: CASRRSRTSGRGVDTGELFF

V: TRBV6-5
J: TRBJ2-7
CDR3: CASSRSGAPYEQYF

V: TRBV6-2/TRBV6-3
J: TRBJ2-1
CDR3: CASRPGQGIIDEQFF

V: TRBV5-1
J: TRBJ2-1
CDR3: CASSLGRDNEQFF

V: TRBV20-1
J: TRBJ2-1
CDR3: CSARPLAGADEQFF

V: TRBV12-3/TRBV12-4
J: TRBJ2-1
CDR3: CASIRDTIAGIPYNEQFF

V: TRBV10-3
J: TRBJ2-5
CDR3: CATWTGGETQYF

V: TRBV4-1
J: TRBJ2-5
CDR3: CASSRLLRGGSQETQYF

V: TRBV7-9
J: TRBJ2-2
CDR3: CASSLDRTPRTGELFF

V: TRBV15
J: TRBJ1-3
CDR3: CATSGRDRSGNTIYF

V: TRBV11-2
J: TRBJ1-2
CDR3: CASSHPQGVGYTF

V: TRBV27
J: TRBJ2-6
CDR3: CASRWTGDSGANVLTF

V: TRBV7-9
J: TRBJ2-1
CDR3: CASSLTGGVCFF

V: TRBV7-8
J: TRBJ2-1
CDR3: CASSPGGQGVDEQFF

V: TRBV4-2
J: TRBJ2-4
CDR3: CASSQGQGARFDIQYF

V: TRBV27
J: TRBJ1-4
CDR3: CASRRGEKLFF

V: TRBV7-9
J: TRBJ2-3
CDR3: CASSLRLAGEWGADTQYF

V: TRBV6-6
J: TRBJ2-7
CDR3: CASSYGQGGEQYF

V: TRBV7-8
J: TRBJ2-3
CDR3: CASSLKTDTQYF

V: TRBV6-2/TRBV6-3
J: TRBJ1-2
CDR3: CASSYGIGTGANGYTF

V: TRBV30
J: TRBJ2-1
CDR3: CAWKKRTYNEQFF

V: TRBV12-3/TRBV12-4
J: TRBJ2-7
CDR3: CASSLALSDSGSSYEQYF

V: TRBV5-1
J: TRBJ2-1
CDR3: CASSYEDEQFF